This is a list of T cell receptor beta chains from one sample in a study of graft-versus-host responses after intestinal transplantation. The assay was immunoSEQ multiplex PCR, and TCRdb's table has in-frame clones only and misses some. The sample holds tens of thousands of clones, 80% to 95% seen once. Their target antigens are unknown. Sequences were derived from unstimulated CD8+ T cells sorted from spleen or lymph node cells, sampled before intestinal transplant. The origin of the receptors is a human donor who received an intestinal transplant. Each CDR3 is given with its conserved first and last residue. D genes are given only for firm matches. For some rows the clone size is stated as once, few or many, or as a class when expanded; others skip it.

CDR3 protein: CASSAGEAFF
CDR3 DNA: TGTGCCAGCAGTGCCGGGGAAGCTTTCTTT
D gene: -
V gene: TRBV2
clone size: -
J gene: TRBJ1-1

CDR3 protein: CASRLWAGNQPQHF
CDR3 DNA: TGTGCCAGCCGTTTATGGGCAGGCAATCAGCCCCAGCATTTT
D gene: -
V gene: TRBV27
clone size: -
J gene: TRBJ1-5

CDR3 protein: CASSLSSGLGSPLHF
CDR3 DNA: TGTGCCAGCAGTTTGTCCTCCGGGTTGGGTTCACCCCTCCACTTT
D gene: -
V gene: TRBV27
clone size: -
J gene: TRBJ1-6

CDR3 protein: CASSLGAGGDSYLYF
CDR3 DNA: TGTGCCAGCAGCTTAGGAGCGGGGGGGGATAGTTACCTATACTTC
D gene: TRBD2
V gene: TRBV7-2
clone size: -
J gene: TRBJ2-5

CDR3 protein: CASSLGRGHNEAFF
CDR3 DNA: TGTGCCAGCAGTCTCGGGCGTGGACACAATGAAGCTTTCTTT
D gene: -
V gene: TRBV7-8
clone size: -
J gene: TRBJ1-1

CDR3 protein: CASSLGTATNQPQHF
CDR3 DNA: TGTGCCAGCAGTTTAGGGACAGCTACGAATCAGCCCCAGCATTTT
D gene: TRBD1
V gene: TRBV28
clone size: -
J gene: TRBJ1-5

CDR3 protein: CASTYGVGTEAFF
CDR3 DNA: TGTGCCAGCACATACGGGGTGGGCACTGAAGCTTTCTTT
D gene: -
V gene: TRBV27
clone size: -
J gene: TRBJ1-1

CDR3 protein: CASGQGVYGYTF
CDR3 DNA: TGTGCCAGCGGACAGGGGGTCTATGGCTACACCTTC
D gene: TRBD1
V gene: TRBV19
clone size: -
J gene: TRBJ1-2

CDR3 protein: CASSHGQGASSYEQYF
CDR3 DNA: TGTGCCAGTAGCCATGGACAGGGGGCGAGCTCCTACGAGCAGTACTTC
D gene: TRBD1
V gene: TRBV19
clone size: -
J gene: TRBJ2-7

CDR3 protein: CASSQGHEAFF
CDR3 DNA: TGTGCCAGCAGCCAGGGCCATGAAGCTTTCTTT
D gene: -
V gene: TRBV11-3
clone size: -
J gene: TRBJ1-1

CDR3 protein: CASSLAQDLTEAFF
CDR3 DNA: TGTGCCAGCAGCTTGGCGCAGGATTTAACTGAAGCTTTCTTT
D gene: -
V gene: TRBV5-4
clone size: -
J gene: TRBJ1-1

CDR3 protein: CASSPTSVGQINEKLFF
CDR3 DNA: TGTGCCAGCAGCCCCACTAGTGTGGGACAGATAAATGAAAAACTGTTTTTT
D gene: TRBD1
V gene: TRBV7-3
clone size: few
J gene: TRBJ1-4

CDR3 protein: CAWSVGAGHNEQFF
CDR3 DNA: TGTGCCTGGAGTGTGGGGGCTGGGCACAATGAGCAGTTCTTC
D gene: -
V gene: TRBV30
clone size: -
J gene: TRBJ2-1

CDR3 protein: CATLGLADTQYF
CDR3 DNA: TGTGCCACCTTGGGACTAGCAGATACGCAGTATTTT
D gene: TRBD2
V gene: TRBV6-1
clone size: -
J gene: TRBJ2-3

CDR3 protein: CASREGAGSGELFF
CDR3 DNA: TGTGCCAGCAGGGAGGGGGCAGGGTCCGGGGAGCTGTTTTTT
D gene: -
V gene: TRBV27
clone size: -
J gene: TRBJ2-2

CDR3 protein: CASSLSILAEQETQYF
CDR3 DNA: TGTGCCAGCAGTTTATCGATCCTAGCGGAACAAGAGACCCAGTACTTC
D gene: TRBD2
V gene: TRBV27
clone size: -
J gene: TRBJ2-5

CDR3 protein: CASSLNQYQETQYF
CDR3 DNA: TGTGCCAGCAGCTTGAATCAGTACCAAGAGACCCAGTACTTC
D gene: -
V gene: TRBV5-6
clone size: -
J gene: TRBJ2-5

CDR3 protein: CASSLGQGAGQPQHF
CDR3 DNA: TGTGCCAGCAGCTTAGGTCAGGGGGCAGGACAGCCCCAGCATTTT
D gene: TRBD1
V gene: TRBV7-6
clone size: -
J gene: TRBJ1-5

CDR3 protein: CASSLGSTVYQPQHF
CDR3 DNA: TGTGCCAGCAGCTTAGGGTCGACAGTATATCAGCCCCAGCATTTT
D gene: -
V gene: TRBV7-9
clone size: -
J gene: TRBJ1-5

CDR3 protein: CATSRGVLTAARETQYF
CDR3 DNA: TGTGCCACCAGCAGAGGCGTTTTGACAGCCGCGCGGGAGACCCAGTACTTC
D gene: -
V gene: TRBV15
clone size: once
J gene: TRBJ2-5

CDR3 protein: CAGGTGDTQYF
CDR3 DNA: TGTGCCGGGGGGACAGGGGATACGCAGTATTTT
D gene: TRBD1
V gene: TRBV19
clone size: -
J gene: TRBJ2-3

CDR3 protein: CASSSTGGVRDEQYF
CDR3 DNA: TGTGCCAGCAGCTCAACAGGGGGCGTTAGGGACGAGCAGTACTTC
D gene: TRBD1
V gene: TRBV7-9
clone size: -
J gene: TRBJ2-7

CDR3 protein: CASSTASGSSYEQYF
CDR3 DNA: TGTGCCAGCAGCACCGCTAGCGGAAGCTCCTACGAGCAGTACTTC
D gene: TRBD2
V gene: TRBV7-9
clone size: -
J gene: TRBJ2-7

CDR3 protein: CASSFRTGRGTEAFF
CDR3 DNA: TGTGCCAGCAGCTTTCGGACAGGCCGAGGGACTGAAGCTTTCTTT
D gene: TRBD1
V gene: TRBV13
clone size: -
J gene: TRBJ1-1

CDR3 protein: CASSLSGQGSETQYF
CDR3 DNA: TGTGCCAGCAGTCTCTCGGGACAGGGTTCAGAGACCCAGTACTTC
D gene: TRBD1
V gene: TRBV6-1
clone size: -
J gene: TRBJ2-5

CDR3 protein: CASSLANAKQFF
CDR3 DNA: TGTGCCAGCAGCCTAGCGAACGCTAAGCAGTTCTTC
D gene: -
V gene: TRBV5-6
clone size: -
J gene: TRBJ2-1

CDR3 protein: CASSLGREQYF
CDR3 DNA: TGTGCCAGCAGCTTGGGCCGGGAGCAGTACTTC
D gene: -
V gene: TRBV5-4
clone size: -
J gene: TRBJ2-7

CDR3 protein: CASSLVLSGPSYEQYF
CDR3 DNA: TGTGCCAGCAGCTTAGTCCTGTCCGGTCCCTCCTACGAGCAGTACTTC
D gene: -
V gene: TRBV11-2
clone size: -
J gene: TRBJ2-7

CDR3 protein: CASSLAGTGAMNTEAFF
CDR3 DNA: TGCGCCAGCAGCTTGGCCGGGACAGGGGCTATGAACACTGAAGCTTTCTTT
D gene: TRBD1
V gene: TRBV5-1
clone size: -
J gene: TRBJ1-1

CDR3 protein: CASSLQGASTGELFF
CDR3 DNA: TGTGCCAGCAGCTTACAGGGGGCGTCCACCGGGGAGCTGTTTTTT
D gene: TRBD1
V gene: TRBV7-9
clone size: -
J gene: TRBJ2-2

CDR3 protein: CASSQAALAGGINEQFF
CDR3 DNA: TGTGCCAGCAGCCAAGCGGCACTAGCGGGGGGGATCAATGAGCAGTTCTTC
D gene: TRBD2
V gene: TRBV4-2
clone size: -
J gene: TRBJ2-1

CDR3 protein: CASSLTGGPSETQYF
CDR3 DNA: TGTGCCAGCAGTTTAACGGGAGGGCCATCAGAGACCCAGTACTTC
D gene: TRBD2
V gene: TRBV27
clone size: -
J gene: TRBJ2-5

CDR3 protein: CASSTGLAGGPGGETQYF
CDR3 DNA: TGTGCCAGCAGCACCGGACTAGCGGGGGGGCCGGGGGGAGAGACCCAGTACTTC
D gene: TRBD2
V gene: TRBV9
clone size: -
J gene: TRBJ2-5

CDR3 protein: CASSSSGYEQYF
CDR3 DNA: TGTGCCAGTAGTTCCAGTGGCTACGAGCAGTACTTC
D gene: -
V gene: TRBV19
clone size: -
J gene: TRBJ2-7

CDR3 protein: CASLTGSGYTF
CDR3 DNA: TGTGCCAGTCTGACAGGGAGTGGCTACACCTTC
D gene: TRBD1
V gene: TRBV19
clone size: -
J gene: TRBJ1-2

CDR3 protein: CASREGTDTQYF
CDR3 DNA: TGTGCCAGTAGGGAGGGCACAGATACGCAGTATTTT
D gene: -
V gene: TRBV19
clone size: -
J gene: TRBJ2-3

CDR3 protein: CASSTRGTYEQYF
CDR3 DNA: TGTGCCAGCAGTACCCGGGGGACCTACGAGCAGTACTTC
D gene: -
V gene: TRBV28
clone size: -
J gene: TRBJ2-7

CDR3 protein: CARSLAVTSGSYEQYF
CDR3 DNA: TGTGCCAGAAGCTTGGCTGTGACTAGCGGAAGCTACGAGCAGTACTTC
D gene: TRBD2
V gene: TRBV5-3
clone size: -
J gene: TRBJ2-7

CDR3 protein: CASSLQGAPYEQYF
CDR3 DNA: TGTGCCAGCAGTCTACAGGGGGCCCCCTACGAGCAGTACTTC
D gene: TRBD1
V gene: TRBV27
clone size: -
J gene: TRBJ2-7

CDR3 protein: CASSMGFGYGYTF
CDR3 DNA: TGTGCCAGTAGTATGGGCTTTGGCTATGGCTACACCTTC
D gene: -
V gene: TRBV19
clone size: -
J gene: TRBJ1-2

CDR3 protein: CASSESEREGDNEQFF
CDR3 DNA: TGCGCCAGCAGTGAGTCTGAGCGGGAGGGGGACAATGAGCAGTTCTTC
D gene: TRBD2
V gene: TRBV10-2
clone size: once
J gene: TRBJ2-1

CDR3 protein: CAISDGTSGVNEQFF
CDR3 DNA: TGTGCCATCAGTGATGGGACTAGCGGGGTCAATGAGCAGTTCTTC
D gene: TRBD2
V gene: TRBV10-3
clone size: once
J gene: TRBJ2-1

CDR3 protein: CAWSQDRVEQYF
CDR3 DNA: TGTGCCTGGAGCCAGGACAGGGTCGAGCAGTACTTC
D gene: TRBD1
V gene: TRBV30
clone size: once
J gene: TRBJ2-7

CDR3 protein: CASSFTGGATGELFF
CDR3 DNA: TGTGCCAGCAGTTTTACAGGGGGCGCAACCGGGGAGCTGTTTTTT
D gene: TRBD1
V gene: TRBV27
clone size: -
J gene: TRBJ2-2

CDR3 protein: CASSESGQELTDTQYF
CDR3 DNA: TGTGCCAGCAGTGAATCGGGACAGGAGCTAACAGATACGCAGTATTTT
D gene: TRBD1
V gene: TRBV6-1
clone size: -
J gene: TRBJ2-3

CDR3 protein: CASSPPRSRTDTQYF
CDR3 DNA: TGTGCCAGCAGCCCACCTAGGTCGCGCACAGATACGCAGTATTTT
D gene: -
V gene: TRBV7-9
clone size: -
J gene: TRBJ2-3

CDR3 protein: CASSIGGGYNEQFF
CDR3 DNA: TGTGCCAGTAGTATCGGGGGAGGCTACAATGAGCAGTTCTTC
D gene: -
V gene: TRBV19
clone size: -
J gene: TRBJ2-1

CDR3 protein: CASSYTGQGANIQYF
CDR3 DNA: TGTGCCAGCAGTTACACCGGACAGGGGGCGAACATTCAGTACTTC
D gene: TRBD1
V gene: TRBV6-5
clone size: -
J gene: TRBJ2-4

CDR3 protein: CASSLVADGYTF
CDR3 DNA: TGTGCCAGCAGCTTGGTAGCAGATGGCTACACCTTC
D gene: -
V gene: TRBV5-6
clone size: -
J gene: TRBJ1-2

CDR3 protein: CASTLSRVGDEQFF
CDR3 DNA: TGTGCCAGCACCCTTAGCAGGGTTGGAGATGAGCAGTTCTTC
D gene: -
V gene: TRBV7-6
clone size: -
J gene: TRBJ2-1

CDR3 protein: CASSIVPRTDPNGYTF
CDR3 DNA: TGTGCCAGTAGTATTGTGCCCCGGACAGACCCTAACGGCTACACCTTC
D gene: -
V gene: TRBV19
clone size: -
J gene: TRBJ1-2